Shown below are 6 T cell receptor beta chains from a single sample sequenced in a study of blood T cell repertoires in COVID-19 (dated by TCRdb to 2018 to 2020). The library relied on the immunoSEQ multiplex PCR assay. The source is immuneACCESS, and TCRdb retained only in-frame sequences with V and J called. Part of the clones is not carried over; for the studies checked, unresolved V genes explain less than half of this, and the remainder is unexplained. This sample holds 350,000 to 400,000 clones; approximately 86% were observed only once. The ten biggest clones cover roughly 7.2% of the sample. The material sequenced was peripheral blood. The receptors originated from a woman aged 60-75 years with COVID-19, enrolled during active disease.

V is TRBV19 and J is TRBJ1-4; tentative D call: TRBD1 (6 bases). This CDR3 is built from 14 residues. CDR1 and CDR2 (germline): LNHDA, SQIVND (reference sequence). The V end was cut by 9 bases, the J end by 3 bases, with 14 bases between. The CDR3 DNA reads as TGTGCCAGCGCTCCACAGGGATCTAATGAAAAACTGTTTTTT. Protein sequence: CASAPQGSNEKLFF.

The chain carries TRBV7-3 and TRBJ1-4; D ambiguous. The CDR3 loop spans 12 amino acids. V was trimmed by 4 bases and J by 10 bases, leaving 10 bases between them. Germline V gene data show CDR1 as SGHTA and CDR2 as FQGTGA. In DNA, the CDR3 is TGTGCCAGCAGCTCGAATGGAGGAAAACTGTTTTTT. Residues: CASSSNGGKLFF.

The CDR3 DNA reads as TGTGCCTGGAAGGGGATGGGACAAGAGACCCAGTACTTC. This gives the protein CAWKGMGQETQYF. The rearrangement joins TRBV30 to TRBJ2-5; D is perhaps TRBD1 (5 bases). Trimming left V 4 bases short and J 2 bases short, with 11 bases between. The CDR3 runs to 13 residues. Germline lookup yields CDR1 GTSNPN and CDR2 SVGIG (reference sequence).

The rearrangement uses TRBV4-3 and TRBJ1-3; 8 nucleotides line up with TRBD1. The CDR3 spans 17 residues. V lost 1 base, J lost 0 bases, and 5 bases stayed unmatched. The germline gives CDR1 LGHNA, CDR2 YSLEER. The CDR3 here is CASSQATGASSGNTIYF. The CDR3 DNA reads TGCGCCAGCAGCCAAGCGACAGGGGCTTCCTCTGGAAACACCATATATTTT.

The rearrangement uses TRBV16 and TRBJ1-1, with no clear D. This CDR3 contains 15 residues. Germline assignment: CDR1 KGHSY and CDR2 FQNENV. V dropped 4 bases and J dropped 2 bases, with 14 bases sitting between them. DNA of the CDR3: TGTGCCAGCAGCCCTCCACCGACGGGTAACACTGAAGCTTTCTTT. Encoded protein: CASSPPPTGNTEAFF.

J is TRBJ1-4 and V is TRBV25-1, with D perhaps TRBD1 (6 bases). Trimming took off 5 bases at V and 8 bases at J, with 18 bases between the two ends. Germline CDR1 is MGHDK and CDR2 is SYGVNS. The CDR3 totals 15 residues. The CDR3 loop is CASSTPGVIGEKLFF. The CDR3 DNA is TGTGCCAGCAGTACACCAGGGGTAATAGGAGAAAAACTGTTTTTT. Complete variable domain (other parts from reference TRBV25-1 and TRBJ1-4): EADIYQTPRYLVIGTGKKITLECSQTMGHDKMYWYQQDPGMELHLIHYSYGVNSTEKGDLSSESTVSRIRTEHFPLTLESARPSHTSQYLCASSTPGVIGEKLFFGSGTQLSVL.